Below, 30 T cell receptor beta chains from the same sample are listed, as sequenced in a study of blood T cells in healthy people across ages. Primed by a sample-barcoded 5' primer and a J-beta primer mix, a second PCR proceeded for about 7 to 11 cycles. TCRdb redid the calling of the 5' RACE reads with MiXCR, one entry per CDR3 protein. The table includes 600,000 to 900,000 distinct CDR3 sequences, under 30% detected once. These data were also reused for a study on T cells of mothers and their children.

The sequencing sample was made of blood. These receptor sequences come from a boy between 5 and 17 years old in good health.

The CDR3 here is CASSSGQVRSYGYTF. The CDR3 DNA is TGCGCCAGCAGCTCCGGACAGGTTAGAAGCTATGGCTACACCTTC. V gene TRBV5-1 combines with J gene TRBJ1-2, with 7 bases identical to TRBD1. Germline V lookup: CDR1 SGHRS, CDR2 YFSETQ. This CDR3 has 15 residues. Losses at the gene ends were 3 bases for V and 4 bases for J; bases not matched to a gene: 9.

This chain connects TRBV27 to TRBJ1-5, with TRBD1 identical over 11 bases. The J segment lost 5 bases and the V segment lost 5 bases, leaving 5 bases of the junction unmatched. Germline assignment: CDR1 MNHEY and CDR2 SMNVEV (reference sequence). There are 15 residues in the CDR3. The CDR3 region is CASSLGQGADQPQHF. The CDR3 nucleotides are TGTGCCAGCAGTCTCGGACAGGGGGCGGATCAGCCCCAGCATTTT.

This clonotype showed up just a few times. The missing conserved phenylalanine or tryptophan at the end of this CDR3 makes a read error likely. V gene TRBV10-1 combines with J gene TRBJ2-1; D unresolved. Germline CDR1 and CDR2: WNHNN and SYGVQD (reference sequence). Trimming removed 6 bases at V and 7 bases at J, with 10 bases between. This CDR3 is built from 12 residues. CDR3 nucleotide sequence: TGCGCCAGCAGCTGGAGCAGTAATGAGCAGTTCCTC. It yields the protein CASSWSSNEQFL.

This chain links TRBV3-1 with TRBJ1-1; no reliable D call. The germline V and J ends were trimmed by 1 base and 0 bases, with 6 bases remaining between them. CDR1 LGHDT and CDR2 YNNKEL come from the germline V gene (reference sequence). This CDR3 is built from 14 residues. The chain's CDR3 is CASSQASVNTEAFF. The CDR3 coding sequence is TGTGCCAGCAGCCAAGCATCAGTGAACACTGAAGCTTTCTTT. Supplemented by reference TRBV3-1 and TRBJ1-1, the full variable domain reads DTAVSQTPKYLVTQMGNDKSIKCEQNLGHDTMYWYKQDSKKFLKIMFSYNNKELIINETVPNRFSPKSPDKAHLNLHINSLELGDSAVYFCASSQASVNTEAFFGQGTRLTVV.

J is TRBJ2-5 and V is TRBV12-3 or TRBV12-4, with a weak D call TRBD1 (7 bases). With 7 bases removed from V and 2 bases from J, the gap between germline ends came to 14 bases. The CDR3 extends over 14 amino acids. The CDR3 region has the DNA TGTGCCAGCACAGGAGGGGGCCCTCAAGAGACCCAGTACTTC. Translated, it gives CASTGGGPQETQYF.

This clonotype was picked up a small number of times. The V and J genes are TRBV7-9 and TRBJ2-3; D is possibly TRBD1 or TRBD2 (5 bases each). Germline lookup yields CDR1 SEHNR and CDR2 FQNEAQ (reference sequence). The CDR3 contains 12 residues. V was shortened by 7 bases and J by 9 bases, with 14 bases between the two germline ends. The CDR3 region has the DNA TGTGCCAGCAACGACCCTGGGGACACGCAGTATTTT. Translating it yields CASNDPGDTQYF.

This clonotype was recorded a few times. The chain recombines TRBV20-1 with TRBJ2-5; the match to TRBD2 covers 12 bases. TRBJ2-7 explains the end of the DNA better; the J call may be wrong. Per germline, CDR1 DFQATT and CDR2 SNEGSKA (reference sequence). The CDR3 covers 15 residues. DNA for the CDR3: TGCAGTGCTAGTCCTAGCGGGAGGGTAGCCTACGAGCAGTACTTC. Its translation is CSASPSGRVAYEQYF.

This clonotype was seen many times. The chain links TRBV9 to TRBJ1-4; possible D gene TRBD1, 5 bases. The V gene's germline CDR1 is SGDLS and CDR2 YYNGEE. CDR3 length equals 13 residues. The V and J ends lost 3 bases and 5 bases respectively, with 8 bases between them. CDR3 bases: TGTGCCAGCAGCGCCGGGGGGAATGAAAAACTGTTTTTT. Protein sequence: CASSAGGNEKLFF.

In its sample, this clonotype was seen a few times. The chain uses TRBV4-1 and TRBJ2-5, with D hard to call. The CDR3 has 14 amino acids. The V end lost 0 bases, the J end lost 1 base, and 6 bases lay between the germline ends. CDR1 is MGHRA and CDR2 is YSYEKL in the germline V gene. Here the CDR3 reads CASSQEASQETQYF. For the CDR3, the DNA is TGCGCCAGCAGCCAAGAGGCTAGCCAAGAGACCCAGTACTTC.

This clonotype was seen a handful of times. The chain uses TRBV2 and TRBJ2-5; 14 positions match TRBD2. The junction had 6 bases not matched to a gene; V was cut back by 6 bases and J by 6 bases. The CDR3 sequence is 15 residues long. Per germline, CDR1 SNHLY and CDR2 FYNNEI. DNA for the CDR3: TGTGCCAGCAGAGGACTAGCGGGGGGCCCTAAGACCCAGTACTTC. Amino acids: CASRGLAGGPKTQYF.

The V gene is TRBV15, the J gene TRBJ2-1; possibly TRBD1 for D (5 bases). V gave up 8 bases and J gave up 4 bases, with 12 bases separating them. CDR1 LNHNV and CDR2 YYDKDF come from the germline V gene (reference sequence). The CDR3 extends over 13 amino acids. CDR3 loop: CATSLDKYNEQFF. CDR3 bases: TGTGCCACCTCCTTGGACAAATACAATGAGCAGTTCTTC.

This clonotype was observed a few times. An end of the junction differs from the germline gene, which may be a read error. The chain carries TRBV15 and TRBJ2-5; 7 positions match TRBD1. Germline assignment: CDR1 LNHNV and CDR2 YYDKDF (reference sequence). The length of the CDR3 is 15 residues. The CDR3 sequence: CATSRDWTGQKTQYF. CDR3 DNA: TGTGCCACCAGCAGAGATTGGACAGGCCAAAAGACCCAGTACTTC. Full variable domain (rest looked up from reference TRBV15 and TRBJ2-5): DAMVIQNPRYQVTQFGKPVTLSCSQTLNHNVMYWYQQKSSQAPKLLFHYYDKDFNNEADTPDNFQSRRPNTSFCFLDIRSPGLGDTAMYLCATSRDWTGQKTQYFGPGTRLLVL.

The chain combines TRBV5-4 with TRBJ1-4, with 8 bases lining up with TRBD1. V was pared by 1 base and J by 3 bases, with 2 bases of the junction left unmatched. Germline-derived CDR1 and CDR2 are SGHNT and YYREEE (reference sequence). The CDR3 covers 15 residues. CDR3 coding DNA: TGTGCCAGCAGCTTGCAGGGGGCGTCTAATGAAAAACTGTTTTTT. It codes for CASSLQGASNEKLFF.

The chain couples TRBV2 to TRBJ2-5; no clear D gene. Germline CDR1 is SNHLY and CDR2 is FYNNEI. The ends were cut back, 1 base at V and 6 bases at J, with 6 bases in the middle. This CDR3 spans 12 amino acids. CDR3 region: CASSEERQTQYF. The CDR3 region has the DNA TGTGCCAGCAGTGAAGAGAGACAGACCCAGTACTTC.

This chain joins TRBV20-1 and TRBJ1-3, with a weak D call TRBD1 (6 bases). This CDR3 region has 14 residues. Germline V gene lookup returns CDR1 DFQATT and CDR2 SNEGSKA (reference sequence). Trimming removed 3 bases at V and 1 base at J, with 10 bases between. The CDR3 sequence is CSARGTGSGNTIYF. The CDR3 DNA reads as TGCAGTGCTAGGGGAACAGGGTCTGGAAACACCATATATTTT.

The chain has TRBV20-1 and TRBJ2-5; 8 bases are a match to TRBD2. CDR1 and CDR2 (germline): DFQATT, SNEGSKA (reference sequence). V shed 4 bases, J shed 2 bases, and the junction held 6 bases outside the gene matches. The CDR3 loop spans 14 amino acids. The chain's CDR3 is CSAMTRGGQETQYF. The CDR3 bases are TGCAGTGCTATGACTCGCGGGGGGCAAGAGACCCAGTACTTC.

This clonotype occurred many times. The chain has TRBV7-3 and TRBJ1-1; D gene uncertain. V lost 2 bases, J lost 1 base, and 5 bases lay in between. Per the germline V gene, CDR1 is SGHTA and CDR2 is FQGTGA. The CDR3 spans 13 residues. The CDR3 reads CASSLDENTEAFF. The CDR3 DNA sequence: TGTGCCAGCAGCTTAGATGAGAACACTGAAGCTTTCTTT.

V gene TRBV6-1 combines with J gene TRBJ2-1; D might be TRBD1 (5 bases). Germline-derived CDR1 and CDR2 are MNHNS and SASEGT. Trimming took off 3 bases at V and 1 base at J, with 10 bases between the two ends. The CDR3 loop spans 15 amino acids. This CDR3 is CASSDRPGSYNEQFF. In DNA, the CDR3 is TGTGCCAGCAGTGATCGCCCAGGGTCCTACAATGAGCAGTTCTTC.

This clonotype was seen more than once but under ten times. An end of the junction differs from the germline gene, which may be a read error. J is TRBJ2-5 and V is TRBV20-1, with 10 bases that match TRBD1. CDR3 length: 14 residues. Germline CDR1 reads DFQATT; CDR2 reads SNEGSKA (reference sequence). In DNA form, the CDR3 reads TGCGGTGCTCCGGGACAGGGGAGCCAAGAGACCCAGTACTTC. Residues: CGAPGQGSQETQYF.

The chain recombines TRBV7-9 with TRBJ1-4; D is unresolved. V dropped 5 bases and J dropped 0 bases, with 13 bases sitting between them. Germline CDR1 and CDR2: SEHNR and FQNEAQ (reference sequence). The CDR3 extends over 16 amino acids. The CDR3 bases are TGTGCCAGCAGCCCAAGGGCCGACACAACTAATGAAAAACTGTTTTTT. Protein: CASSPRADTTNEKLFF.

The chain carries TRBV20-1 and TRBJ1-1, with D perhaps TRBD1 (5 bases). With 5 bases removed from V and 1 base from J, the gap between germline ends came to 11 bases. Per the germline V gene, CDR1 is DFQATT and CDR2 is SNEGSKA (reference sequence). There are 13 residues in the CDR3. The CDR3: CSAWGRGNTEAFF. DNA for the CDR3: TGCAGTGCTTGGGGACGGGGGAACACTGAAGCTTTCTTT.

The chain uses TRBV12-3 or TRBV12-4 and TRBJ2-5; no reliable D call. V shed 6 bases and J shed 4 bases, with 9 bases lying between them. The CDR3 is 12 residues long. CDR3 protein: CASSLYRETQYF. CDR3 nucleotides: TGTGCCAGCAGCCTATACAGAGAGACCCAGTACTTC.

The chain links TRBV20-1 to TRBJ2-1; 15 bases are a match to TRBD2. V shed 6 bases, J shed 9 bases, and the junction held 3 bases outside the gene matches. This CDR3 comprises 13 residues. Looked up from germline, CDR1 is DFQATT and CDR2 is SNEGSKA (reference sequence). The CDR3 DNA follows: TGCAGTGCAGGACTAGCGGGGGGGAGTGAGCAGTTCTTC. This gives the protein CSAGLAGGSEQFF.

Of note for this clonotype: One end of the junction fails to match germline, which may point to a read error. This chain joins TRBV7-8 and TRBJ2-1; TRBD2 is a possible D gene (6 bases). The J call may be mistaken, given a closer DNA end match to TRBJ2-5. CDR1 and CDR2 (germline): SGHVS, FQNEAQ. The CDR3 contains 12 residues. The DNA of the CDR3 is TGCGCCAGCACTCCGGAGGGGGAGACCCAGTACTTC. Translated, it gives CASTPEGETQYF.

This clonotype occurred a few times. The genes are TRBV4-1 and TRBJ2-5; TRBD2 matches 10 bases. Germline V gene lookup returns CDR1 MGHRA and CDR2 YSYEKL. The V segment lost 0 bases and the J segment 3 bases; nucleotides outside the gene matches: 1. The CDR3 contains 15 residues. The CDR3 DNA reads TGCGCCAGCAGCCAAGATGGACTAGCGGAAGAGACCCAGTACTTC. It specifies CASSQDGLAEETQYF.

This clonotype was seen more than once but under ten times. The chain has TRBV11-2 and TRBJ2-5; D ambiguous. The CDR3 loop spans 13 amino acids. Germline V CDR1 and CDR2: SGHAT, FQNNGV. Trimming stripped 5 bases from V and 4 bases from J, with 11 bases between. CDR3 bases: TGTGCCAGCAGCCGCGCTGAACCAGAGACCCAGTACTTC. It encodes CASSRAEPETQYF.

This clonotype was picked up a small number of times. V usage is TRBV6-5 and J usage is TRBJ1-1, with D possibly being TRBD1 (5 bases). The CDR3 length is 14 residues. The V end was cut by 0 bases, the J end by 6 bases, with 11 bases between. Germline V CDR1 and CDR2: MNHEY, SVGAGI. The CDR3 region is CASSYSRGSAEAFF. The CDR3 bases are TGTGCCAGCAGTTACTCGCGGGGGTCAGCTGAAGCTTTCTTT.

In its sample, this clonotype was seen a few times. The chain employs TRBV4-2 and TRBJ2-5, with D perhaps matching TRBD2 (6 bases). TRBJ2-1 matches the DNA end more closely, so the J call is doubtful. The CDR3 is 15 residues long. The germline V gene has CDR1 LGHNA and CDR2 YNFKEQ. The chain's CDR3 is CASSQGLKGGDEQFF. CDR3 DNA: TGTGCCAGCAGCCAGGGACTCAAAGGAGGGGATGAGCAGTTCTTC.

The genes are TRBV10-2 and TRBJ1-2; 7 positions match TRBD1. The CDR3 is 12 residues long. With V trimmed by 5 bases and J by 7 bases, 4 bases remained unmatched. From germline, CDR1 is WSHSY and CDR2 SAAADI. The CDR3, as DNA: TGCGCCAGCAGTTCAGACAGGGCTGGCTACACCTTC. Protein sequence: CASSSDRAGYTF.

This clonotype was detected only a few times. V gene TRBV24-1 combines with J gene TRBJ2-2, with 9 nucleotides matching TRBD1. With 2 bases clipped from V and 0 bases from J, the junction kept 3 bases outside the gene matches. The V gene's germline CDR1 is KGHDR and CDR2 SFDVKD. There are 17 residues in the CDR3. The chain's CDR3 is CATSDSWTGANTGELFF. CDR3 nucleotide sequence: TGTGCCACCAGTGATTCTTGGACAGGGGCGAACACCGGGGAGCTGTTTTTT.